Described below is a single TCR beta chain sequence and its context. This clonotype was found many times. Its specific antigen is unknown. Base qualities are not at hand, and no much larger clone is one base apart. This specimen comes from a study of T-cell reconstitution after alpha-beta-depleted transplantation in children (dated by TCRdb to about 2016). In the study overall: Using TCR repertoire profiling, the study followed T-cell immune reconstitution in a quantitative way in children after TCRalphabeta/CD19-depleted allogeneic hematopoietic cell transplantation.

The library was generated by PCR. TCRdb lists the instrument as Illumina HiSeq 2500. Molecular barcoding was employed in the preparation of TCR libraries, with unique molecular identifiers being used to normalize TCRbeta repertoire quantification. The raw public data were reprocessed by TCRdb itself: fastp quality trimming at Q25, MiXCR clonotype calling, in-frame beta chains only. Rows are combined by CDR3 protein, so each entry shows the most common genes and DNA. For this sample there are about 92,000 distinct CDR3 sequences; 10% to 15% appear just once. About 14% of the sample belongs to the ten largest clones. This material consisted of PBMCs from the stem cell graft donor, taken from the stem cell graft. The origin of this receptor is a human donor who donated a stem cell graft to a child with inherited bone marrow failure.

The sequenced DNA is TGTGCCAGCAGCTCCCGGGTGAGCTCCTACAATGAGCAGTTCTTC. Its translation is CASSSRVSSYNEQFF. Recombination linked TRBV9 to TRBJ2-1; the D gene lacks a confident call. The germline V gene provides CDR1 SGDLS and CDR2 YYNGEE. Trimming removed 4 bases from V and 0 bases from J, leaving 11 bases between the germline ends. The CDR3, cysteine through phenylalanine, is 15 amino acids long. The CDR3 DNA has 45 bases and is translated from base 1.